This T cell receptor (beta chain) appears in the sequencing data of a study of blood T cell repertoires in COVID-19. At the level of the study: The samples span acute and convalescent COVID-19 from the United States, Italy and Spain. T cells, B-cell-depleted T cells, or PBMCs provided the cDNA or gDNA that served as material.

J was trimmed by 0 bases and V by 2 bases; bases with no gene match: 2. The CDR3 has 16 residues. CDR1 is MGHRA, CDR2 YSYEKL, per germline. Here immunoSEQ multiplex PCR was the method, and the copy in TCRdb shows in-frame clones only, minus some. The profile covers about 64,000 clones, with approximately 85% appearing a single time and around an eighth taken by the ten largest. This TCR was sampled from a human donor in a cohort sampled during active COVID-19. The gene calls are TRBV4-1 and TRBJ2-3, with TRBD1 identical over 10 bases. The specimen was peripheral blood. The CDR3 loop is CASSQRTGGSTDTQYF. Written as DNA, the CDR3 is TGCGCCAGCAGCCAAAGGACAGGGGGAAGCACAGATACGCAGTATTTT.